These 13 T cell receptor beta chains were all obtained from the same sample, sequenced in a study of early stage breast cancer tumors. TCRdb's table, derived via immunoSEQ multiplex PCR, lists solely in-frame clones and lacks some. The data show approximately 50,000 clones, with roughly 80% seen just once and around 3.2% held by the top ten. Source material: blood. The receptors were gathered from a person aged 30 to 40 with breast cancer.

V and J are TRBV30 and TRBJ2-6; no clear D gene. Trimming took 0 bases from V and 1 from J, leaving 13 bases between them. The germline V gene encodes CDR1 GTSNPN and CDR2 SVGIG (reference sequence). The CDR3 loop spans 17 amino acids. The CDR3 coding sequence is TGTGCCTGGAGTGTTCCTACTACCCTTTCTGGGGCCAACGTCCTGACTTTC. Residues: CAWSVPTTLSGANVLTF.

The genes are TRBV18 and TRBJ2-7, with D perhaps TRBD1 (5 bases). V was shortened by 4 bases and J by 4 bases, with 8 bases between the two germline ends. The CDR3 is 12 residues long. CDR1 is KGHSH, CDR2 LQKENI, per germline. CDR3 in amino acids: CASSRQLYEQYF. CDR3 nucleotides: TGTGCCAGCTCACGACAGCTTTACGAGCAGTACTTC.

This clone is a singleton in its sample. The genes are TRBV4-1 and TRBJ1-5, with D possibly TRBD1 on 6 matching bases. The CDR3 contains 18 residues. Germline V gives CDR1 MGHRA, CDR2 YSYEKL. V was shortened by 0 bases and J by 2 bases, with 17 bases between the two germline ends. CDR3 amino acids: CASSQEFHGQTGNQPQHF. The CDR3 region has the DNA TGCGCCAGCAGCCAAGAGTTCCATGGACAGACTGGCAATCAGCCCCAGCATTTT.

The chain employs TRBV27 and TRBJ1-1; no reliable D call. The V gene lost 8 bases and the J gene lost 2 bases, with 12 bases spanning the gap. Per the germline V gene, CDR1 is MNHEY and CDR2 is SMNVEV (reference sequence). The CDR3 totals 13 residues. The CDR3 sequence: CASGVGRNTEAFF. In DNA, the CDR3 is TGTGCCAGCGGGGTAGGGAGAAACACTGAAGCTTTCTTT.

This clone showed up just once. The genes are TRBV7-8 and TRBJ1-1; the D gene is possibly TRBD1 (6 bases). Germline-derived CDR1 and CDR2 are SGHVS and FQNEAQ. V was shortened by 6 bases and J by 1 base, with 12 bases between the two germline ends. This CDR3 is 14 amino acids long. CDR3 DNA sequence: TGTGCCAGCAGGCCAGGGGCCCAGAACACTGAAGCTTTCTTT. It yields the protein CASRPGAQNTEAFF.

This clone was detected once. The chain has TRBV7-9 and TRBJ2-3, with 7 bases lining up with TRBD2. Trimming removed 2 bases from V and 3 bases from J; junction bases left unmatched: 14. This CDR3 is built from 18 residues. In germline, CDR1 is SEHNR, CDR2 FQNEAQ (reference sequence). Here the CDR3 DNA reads TGTGCCAGCAGCTTAAGCCTTAACGAGCGGGACGGGACAGATACGCAGTATTTT. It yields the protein CASSLSLNERDGTDTQYF.

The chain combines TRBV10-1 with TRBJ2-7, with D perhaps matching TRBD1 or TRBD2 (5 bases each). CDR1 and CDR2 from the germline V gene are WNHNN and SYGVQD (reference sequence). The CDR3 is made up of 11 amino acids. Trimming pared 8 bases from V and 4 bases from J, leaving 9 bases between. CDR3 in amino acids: CASGTLYEQYF. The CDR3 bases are TGCGCCAGCGGGACCTTATACGAGCAGTACTTC.

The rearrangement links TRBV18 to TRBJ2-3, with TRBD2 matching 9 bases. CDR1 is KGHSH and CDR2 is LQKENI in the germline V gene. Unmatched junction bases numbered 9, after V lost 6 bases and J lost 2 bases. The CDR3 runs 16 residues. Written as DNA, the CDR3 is TGTGCCAGCTCCTCACTTACTAGCGGGTCCACAGATACGCAGTATTTT. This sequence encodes CASSSLTSGSTDTQYF.

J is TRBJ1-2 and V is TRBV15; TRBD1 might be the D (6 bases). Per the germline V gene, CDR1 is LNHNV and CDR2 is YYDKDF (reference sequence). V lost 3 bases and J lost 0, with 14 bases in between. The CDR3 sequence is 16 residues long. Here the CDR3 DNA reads TGTGCCACCAGCAGGGATCGGGGACACTCTAACTATGGCTACACCTTC. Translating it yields CATSRDRGHSNYGYTF.

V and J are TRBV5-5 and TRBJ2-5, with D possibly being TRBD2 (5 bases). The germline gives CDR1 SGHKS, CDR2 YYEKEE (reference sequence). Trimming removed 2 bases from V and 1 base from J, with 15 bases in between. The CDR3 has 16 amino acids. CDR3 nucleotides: TGTGCCAGCAGCTTTGGCCTCAGCGGACCCCAAGAGACCCAGTACTTC. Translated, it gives CASSFGLSGPQETQYF.

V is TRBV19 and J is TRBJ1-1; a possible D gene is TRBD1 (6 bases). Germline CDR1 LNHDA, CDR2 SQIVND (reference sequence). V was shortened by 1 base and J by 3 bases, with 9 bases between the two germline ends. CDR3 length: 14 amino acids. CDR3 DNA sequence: TGTGCCAGTAGTATAGGGGACATACACACTGAAGCTTTCTTT. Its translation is CASSIGDIHTEAFF.

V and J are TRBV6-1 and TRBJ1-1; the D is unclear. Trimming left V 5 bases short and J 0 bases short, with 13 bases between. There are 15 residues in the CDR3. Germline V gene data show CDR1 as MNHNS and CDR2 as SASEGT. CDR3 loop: CASSTISAVNTEAFF. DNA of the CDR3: TGTGCCAGCAGTACCATCTCAGCGGTGAACACTGAAGCTTTCTTT.

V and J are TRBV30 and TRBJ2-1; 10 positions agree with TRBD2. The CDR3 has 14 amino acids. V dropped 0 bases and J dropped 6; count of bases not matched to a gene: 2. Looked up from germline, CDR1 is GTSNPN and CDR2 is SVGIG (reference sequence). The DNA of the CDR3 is TGTGCCTGGAGTGTCAGCGGGAGGGCCAATGAGCAGTTCTTC. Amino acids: CAWSVSGRANEQFF.